The clone carrying this T cell receptor beta chain was counted at least ten times. Antigen: not known. Exclusions: uncontrolled infection, other autoimmune disease, pregnancy, lactation. Germline assignment: CDR1 MNHEY and CDR2 SMNVEV (reference sequence). The length of the CDR3 is 12 residues. Deletions cut 6 bases from V and 4 bases from J, with 8 bases between. The data originate from a study of T cells in Graves' hyperthyroidism and ophthalmopathy. Study-level points and caveats: Progression to ophthalmopathy was predicted a median of 6.5 months early.

Using RNA transcripts as the source, TCR beta CDR3 regions were amplified. The HTBI primer set was used in a first-round RT-PCR of the TCR CDR3. Via MiXCR, TCRdb re-called the multiplex PCR reads, giving one row per CDR3 protein. This table holds more than 500,000 distinct CDR3 sequences, around 15% found once. The source is a woman between 25 and 40 years old with Graves' hyperthyroidism. The genes are TRBV27 and TRBJ2-3, with D possibly being TRBD2 (5 bases). Source material: blood. CDR3 coding DNA: TGTGCCAGCAGCCTTAGCGCAGATACGCAGTATTTT. Its translation is CASSLSADTQYF.